This T cell receptor beta chain stems from a study of blood T cell repertoires in COVID-19. Generated by immunoSEQ multiplex PCR, the TCRdb table keeps only in-frame clones and is missing some. The sample records 95,000 to 120,000 clones, 80% to 90% being singletons. J gave up 3 bases and V 3 bases, and 5 bases lay outside the gene matches. This CDR3 is 14 amino acids long. Germline values: CDR1 DFQATT, CDR2 SNEGSKA (reference sequence). The TCR was taken from a man aged 40-50 years with acute or convalescent COVID-19. Sequencing was carried out using peripheral blood. The chain is built from TRBV20-1 and TRBJ2-7, with 10 bases matching TRBD1. This CDR3 is CSASGQGVNYEQYF. CDR3 nucleotides: TGCAGTGCTAGTGGACAGGGGGTAAACTACGAGCAGTACTTC.